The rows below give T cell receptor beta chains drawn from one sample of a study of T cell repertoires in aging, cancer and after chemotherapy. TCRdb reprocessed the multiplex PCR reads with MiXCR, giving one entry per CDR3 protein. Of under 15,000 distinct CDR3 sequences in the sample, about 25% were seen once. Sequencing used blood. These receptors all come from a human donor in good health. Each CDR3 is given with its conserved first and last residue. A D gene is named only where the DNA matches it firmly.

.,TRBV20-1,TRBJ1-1,CSARDAGGNTEAFF
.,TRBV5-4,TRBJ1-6,CASSAWEYNSPLHF
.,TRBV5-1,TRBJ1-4,CASSLSGGLSNEKLFF
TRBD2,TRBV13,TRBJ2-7,CASSGGKLAGGYEQYF
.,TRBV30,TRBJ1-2,CASARDVYGYTF
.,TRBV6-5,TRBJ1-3,CASSYRTGSSGNTIYF
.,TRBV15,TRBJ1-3,CATSRDEAGMDTIYF
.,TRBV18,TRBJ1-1,CASSNEQLNTEAFF
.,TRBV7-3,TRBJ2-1,CASSLNGISVNEQFF
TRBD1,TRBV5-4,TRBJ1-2,CASSPLTGMSGGYTF
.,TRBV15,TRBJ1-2,CATSRANYGYTF
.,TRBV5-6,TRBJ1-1,CASSLGGGTLTEAFF
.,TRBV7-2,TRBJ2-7,CASSPSWGAYEQYF
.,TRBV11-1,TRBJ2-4,CASSLGPPNNIRGTLQYF
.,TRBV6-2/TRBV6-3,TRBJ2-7,CASRKAGSSYEQYF
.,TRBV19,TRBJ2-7,CASSMVQDYEQYF
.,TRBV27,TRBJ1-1,CASSPRPGNTEAFF
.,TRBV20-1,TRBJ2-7,CSARDVGGTEQYF
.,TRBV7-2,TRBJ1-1,CASSLVVNTEAFF
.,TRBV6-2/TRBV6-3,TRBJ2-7,CATSREVGYEQYF
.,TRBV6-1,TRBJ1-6,CASTPGRGNSYNSPLHF
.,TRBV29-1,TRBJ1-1,CSVLPGWSTEAFF
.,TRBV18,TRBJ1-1,CASSPPRRGEAFF
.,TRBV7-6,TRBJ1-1,CASSPAGPTEAFF
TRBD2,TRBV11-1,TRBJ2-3,CASSFRLAGSTDTQYF
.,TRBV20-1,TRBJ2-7,CSARDPAGPSYEQYF
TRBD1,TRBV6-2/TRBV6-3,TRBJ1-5,CASSYWDIPRTGSRVYQPQHF
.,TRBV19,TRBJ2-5,CASSTNLGWETQYF
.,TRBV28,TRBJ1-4,CASSFGLGEKLFF
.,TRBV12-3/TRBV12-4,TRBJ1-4,CASSLQGTPNEKLFF
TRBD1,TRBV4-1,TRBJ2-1,CASSQGPGQGRNEQFF